This TCR beta chain was documented in a study of T cells after yellow fever vaccination. CDR1 is LGHDT, CDR2 YNNKEL, per germline (reference sequence). The V end was cut by 4 bases, the J end by 7 bases, with 16 bases between. This CDR3 contains 14 residues. A note on this clonotype: What it recognizes is unknown.

Broader study findings: Clones that expanded after primary vaccination mostly reappeared after the booster (roughly 95% CD4, 88% CD8). Overall, a small share of clonotypes was seen in both CD4 and CD8 compartments. Abundant contaminating clonotypes from the bulk population could appear in FACS-sorted repertoires.

Production of TCR cDNA was by 5'RACE template switching, which also added a universal primer site and UMIs. TCRdb processed the 5' RACE reads anew with MiXCR; each CDR3 protein has one entry. The data contain 500,000 to 650,000 distinct CDR3 sequences, around 17% of them seen just once; the ten biggest clones take up 17%. The rearrangement links TRBV3-1 to TRBJ2-5; D is possibly TRBD2 (6 bases). The specimen was PBMCs, collected 5 days after the first yellow fever vaccination. The sequence was collected from a man younger than 35 who received the YFV17D yellow fever vaccine. The CDR3 coding sequence is TGTGCCAGCAGCCCGGGGACTCACGGGGGGACCCAGTACTTC. It specifies CASSPGTHGGTQYF.